A selection of T cell receptor beta chains follows, all from one sample in a study of cytomegalovirus exposure and HLA in healthy donors. Using immunoSEQ multiplex PCR, the repertoire was profiled, and TCRdb retains in-frame clones only, with some absent. Of fewer than 180,000 clones listed, more than 65% are singletons. Input material: PBMCs. These receptors all come from a man aged 50 to 60 in good health and CMV-seropositive. CDR3s include the opening cysteine and the closing phenylalanine or tryptophan. The order of the fields is clone size, V gene, D gene, J gene, CDR3 protein, CDR3 DNA. A D gene is named only where the DNA matches it firmly. A row's size may be missing; if present it is once, few, many or a size class.

NA	TRBV7-9	NA	TRBJ2-7	CASSLGANEQYF	TGTGCCAGCAGCTTAGGGGCAAACGAGCAGTACTTC
NA	TRBV5-8	NA	TRBJ2-5	CASSPFQGNQETQYF	TGTGCCAGCAGTCCATTCCAGGGTAACCAAGAGACCCAGTACTTC
NA	TRBV5-1	NA	TRBJ2-5	CASKEGGETQYF	TGCGCCAGCAAGGAGGGGGGGGAGACCCAGTACTTC
NA	TRBV28	TRBD1	TRBJ1-2	CASSPGQGGYKGYTF	TGTGCCAGCAGTCCGGGACAGGGGGGGTACAAAGGCTACACCTTC
NA	TRBV7-8	TRBD1	TRBJ2-7	CASRITGTGAYEQYF	TGTGCCAGCAGAATAACCGGGACAGGGGCGTACGAGCAGTACTTC
NA	TRBV5-1	TRBD2	TRBJ2-3	CASSPGLAGFTDTQYF	TGCGCCAGCAGCCCCGGACTAGCGGGATTCACAGATACGCAGTATTTT
NA	TRBV9	NA	TRBJ1-1	CASSVGIGAMNTEAFF	TGTGCCAGCAGCGTAGGTATAGGGGCCATGAACACTGAAGCTTTCTTT
NA	TRBV4-1	TRBD1	TRBJ1-5	CASSQDARGAQPQHF	TGCGCCAGCAGCCAAGATGCCAGGGGGGCCCAGCCCCAGCATTTT
NA	TRBV28	NA	TRBJ2-7	CASIRQGGYEQYF	TGTGCCAGCATCAGGCAGGGCGGCTACGAGCAGTACTTC
NA	TRBV28	NA	TRBJ1-6	CASSLGGAGFYNSPLHF	TGTGCCAGCAGTTTGGGAGGCGCCGGTTTCTATAATTCACCCCTCCACTTT
NA	TRBV2	TRBD1	TRBJ2-2	CASKFGTGDTGELFF	TGTGCCAGCAAATTCGGGACAGGGGACACCGGGGAGCTGTTTTTT
few	TRBV7-9	NA	TRBJ2-5	CASSLESTGRETQYF	TGTGCCAGCAGCTTAGAATCGACGGGGAGGGAGACCCAGTACTTC
NA	TRBV11-3	NA	TRBJ2-3	CASSLDPSGTPLLGDTQYF	TGTGCCAGCAGCTTAGATCCCTCCGGGACTCCCCTACTCGGAGATACGCAGTATTTT
few	TRBV12-5	NA	TRBJ2-5	CASGPGVQETQYF	TGTGCTAGTGGCCCCGGAGTACAAGAGACCCAGTACTTC
NA	TRBV5-1	TRBD2	TRBJ2-1	CASSLGTSGGDEQFF	TGCGCCAGCAGCTTGGGGACTAGCGGCGGTGATGAGCAGTTCTTC
NA	TRBV11-3	TRBD2	TRBJ2-3	CASSLSAGADTQYF	TGTGCCAGCAGCTTATCCGCGGGAGCAGATACGCAGTATTTT
NA	TRBV10-1	TRBD1	TRBJ1-1	CASSEAPGGYTEAFF	TGCGCCAGCAGTGAGGCCCCAGGGGGTTACACTGAAGCTTTCTTT
NA	TRBV5-1	TRBD1	TRBJ1-1	CASSVGQGPSGEAFF	TGCGCCAGCAGCGTGGGACAGGGGCCTTCGGGTGAAGCTTTCTTT
once	TRBV29-1	TRBD1	TRBJ1-4	CSVAGTGEKLFF	TGCAGCGTTGCCGGGACAGGAGAAAAACTGTTTTTT
once	TRBV11-1	TRBD2	TRBJ2-7	CASSLVTSEPYEQYF	TGTGCCAGCAGCTTAGTGACTAGCGAACCCTACGAGCAGTACTTC
NA	TRBV18	NA	TRBJ1-1	CASSPPGGHRTEAFF	TGTGCCAGCTCACCTCCCGGGGGGCATCGTACTGAAGCTTTCTTT
once	TRBV7-9	NA	TRBJ2-7	CASSLPSSYEQYF	TGTGCCAGCAGCTTACCGAGCTCCTACGAGCAGTACTTC
NA	TRBV28	NA	TRBJ1-2	CASSPRTGGYTF	TGTGCCAGCAGTCCCAGAACCGGGGGCTACACCTTC
NA	TRBV28	TRBD2	TRBJ2-7	CASSLEGGGSYEQYF	TGTGCCAGCAGTTTGGAGGGCGGGGGCTCCTACGAGCAGTACTTC
NA	TRBV6-1	TRBD2	TRBJ2-7	CASRGLADYHEQYF	TGTGCCAGCAGAGGACTAGCGGATTACCACGAGCAGTACTTC
NA	TRBV7-3	TRBD2	TRBJ2-1	CASSPRSGRCEQFF	TGTGCCAGCAGCCCCCGAAGCGGGAGGTGTGAGCAGTTCTTC
NA	TRBV5-1	TRBD2	TRBJ2-1	CASSIGLAEQFF	TGCGCCAGCAGCATAGGACTAGCGGAGCAGTTCTTC
NA	TRBV30	NA	TRBJ2-7	CAWSVLRAGSEQYF	TGTGCCTGGAGTGTACTTAGAGCCGGGTCCGAGCAGTACTTC
once	TRBV28	TRBD1	TRBJ1-5	CASSHDRGSRYSNQPQHF	TGTGCCAGCAGTCATGACAGGGGGTCACGCTATAGCAATCAGCCCCAGCATTTT